This is a list of T cell receptor beta chains from one sample in a study of T cell responses to AZD1222 COVID-19 vaccine. Clones were read by immunoSEQ multiplex PCR, and TCRdb kept only the in-frame ones, dropping some. This sample has more than 80,000 clones; around 90% occur once, and the top ten carry about a fifth. The source material was peripheral blood, sampled on day 0 of AZD1222 vaccination. The receptors originated from an adult in good health. CDR3s include the opening cysteine and the closing phenylalanine or tryptophan. Fields, in order: V gene, J gene, D gene, CDR3 protein, CDR3 DNA. D genes are given only for firm matches.

>TRBV4-3|TRBJ2-1|NA
CASSGQGSYNEQFF
TGCGCCAGCAGCGGTCAGGGCTCCTACAATGAGCAGTTCTTC
>TRBV27|TRBJ1-4|NA
CASSLRAGVNEKLFF
TGTGCCAGCAGTTTAAGGGCAGGTGTCAATGAAAAACTGTTTTTT
>TRBV9|TRBJ1-1|TRBD1
CASSVAGGKAFF
TGTGCCAGCAGCGTAGCAGGGGGGAAAGCTTTCTTT
>TRBV25-1|TRBJ2-7|TRBD1
CASSHSGTGAHEQYF
TGTGCCAGCAGCCACAGCGGGACAGGGGCCCACGAGCAGTACTTC
>TRBV7-2|TRBJ2-7|TRBD1
CASSSRQGVHEQYF
TGTGCCAGCAGCTCCCGACAGGGTGTCCACGAGCAGTACTTC
>TRBV5-1|TRBJ2-1|TRBD2
CASSLVLGTSSYNEQFF
TGCGCCAGCAGCTTGGTCTTGGGGACTAGCTCCTACAATGAGCAGTTCTTC
>TRBV20-1|TRBJ2-7|NA
CSASGHGNYEQYF
TGCAGTGCTAGTGGGCACGGTAATTACGAGCAGTACTTC
>TRBV2|TRBJ1-2|NA
CASRPERGYTF
TGTGCCAGCAGGCCGGAGAGAGGCTACACCTTC
>TRBV20-1|TRBJ2-7|NA
CSAGYEQYF
TGCAGTGCCGGCTACGAGCAGTACTTC
>TRBV3-1/TRBV3-2|TRBJ2-2|TRBD2
CASSHPAGGPNTGELFF
TGTGCCAGCAGCCACCCAGCGGGGGGGCCGAACACCGGGGAGCTGTTTTTT
>TRBV2|TRBJ2-5|NA
CASRATGRQRGETQYF
TGTGCCAGCAGAGCTACCGGGAGACAGCGAGGAGAGACCCAGTACTTC